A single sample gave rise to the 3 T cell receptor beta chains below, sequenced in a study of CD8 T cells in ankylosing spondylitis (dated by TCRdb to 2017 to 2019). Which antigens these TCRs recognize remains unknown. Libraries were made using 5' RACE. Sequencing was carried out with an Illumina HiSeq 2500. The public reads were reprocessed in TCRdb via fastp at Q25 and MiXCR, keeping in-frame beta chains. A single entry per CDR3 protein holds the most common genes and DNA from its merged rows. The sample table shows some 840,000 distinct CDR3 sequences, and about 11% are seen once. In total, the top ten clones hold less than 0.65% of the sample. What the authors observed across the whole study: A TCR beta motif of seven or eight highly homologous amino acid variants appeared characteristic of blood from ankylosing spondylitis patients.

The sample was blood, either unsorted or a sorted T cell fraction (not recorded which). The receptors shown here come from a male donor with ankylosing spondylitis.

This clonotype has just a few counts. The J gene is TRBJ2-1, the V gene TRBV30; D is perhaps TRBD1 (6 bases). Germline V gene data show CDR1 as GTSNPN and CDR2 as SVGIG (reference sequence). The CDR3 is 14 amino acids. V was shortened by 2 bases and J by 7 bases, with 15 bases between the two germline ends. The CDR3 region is CAWSRTARMNEQFF. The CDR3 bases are TGTGCCTGGAGTAGGACAGCAAGGATGAATGAGCAGTTCTTC. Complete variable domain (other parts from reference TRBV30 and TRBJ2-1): SQTIHQWPATLVQPVGSPLSLECTVEGTSNPNLYWYRQAAGRGLQLLFYSVGIGQISSEVPQNLSASRPQDRQFILSSKKLLLSDSGFYLCAWSRTARMNEQFFGPGTRLTVL.

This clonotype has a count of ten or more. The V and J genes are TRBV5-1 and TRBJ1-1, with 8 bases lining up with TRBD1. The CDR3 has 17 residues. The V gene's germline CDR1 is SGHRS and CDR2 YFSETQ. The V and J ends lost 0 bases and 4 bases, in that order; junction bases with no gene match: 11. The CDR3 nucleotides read TGCGCCAGCAGCTTGGGGGGAGTGGGGACAGGCCTCACTGAAGCTTTCTTT. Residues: CASSLGGVGTGLTEAFF.

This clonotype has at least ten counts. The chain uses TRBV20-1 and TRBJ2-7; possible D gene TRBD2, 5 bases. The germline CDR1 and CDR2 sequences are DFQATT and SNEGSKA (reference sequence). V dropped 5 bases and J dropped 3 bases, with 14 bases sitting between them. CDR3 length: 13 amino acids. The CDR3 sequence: CSAQRTFLYEQYF. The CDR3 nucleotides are TGCAGTGCTCAGAGGACTTTCCTCTACGAGCAGTACTTC.